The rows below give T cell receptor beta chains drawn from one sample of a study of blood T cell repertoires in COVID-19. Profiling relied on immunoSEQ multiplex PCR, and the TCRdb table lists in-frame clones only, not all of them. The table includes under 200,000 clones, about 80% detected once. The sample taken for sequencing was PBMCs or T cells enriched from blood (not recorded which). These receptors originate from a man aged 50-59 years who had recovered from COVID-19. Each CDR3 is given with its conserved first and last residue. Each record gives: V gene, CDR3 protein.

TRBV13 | CASSQGQGSSPLHF
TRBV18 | CASSQTQGQRANQPQHF
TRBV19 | CASRGAGGTDTQYF
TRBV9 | CASAAGTGGLGYTF
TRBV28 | CASSTPGTGLNTEAFF
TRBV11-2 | CASSLGAGEAFF
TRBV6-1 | CASSDREGGTIYF
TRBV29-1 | CSVGTERGTYEQYF
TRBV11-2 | CASSLVQGQTEAFF
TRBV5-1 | CASSLKGANEKLFF
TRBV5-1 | CASSLGQVKETQYF
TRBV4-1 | CASSPAGGSSYGYTF
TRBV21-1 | CASSRGQAQINYSTDTQYF
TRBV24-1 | CATSDPTGKHVDEKLFF
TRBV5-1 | CASSFGGGQETQYF
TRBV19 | CASKREGSLNEQFF
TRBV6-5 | CASRPDRGLYGYTF
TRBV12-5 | CASGFIQATIGGYTF
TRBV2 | CASSVLVYNSPLHF
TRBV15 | CATSRDRGPATEAFF
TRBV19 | CASSIGGTTYEQYF
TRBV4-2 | CASSQVSAGGTYEQYF
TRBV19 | CASDRGRTYNEQFF
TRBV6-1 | CASSEATGHTF
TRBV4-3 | CASSPNLLTGGNTEAFF
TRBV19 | CASRTDRGQGYTF
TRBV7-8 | CASSSPWGVGGGNGYTF
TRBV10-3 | CAISGTASGNTIYF
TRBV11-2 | CASSPTSGGAREQYF
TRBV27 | CASSPDIILTDTQYF
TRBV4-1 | CASSQVLLVAGGGYEQYF
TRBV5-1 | CASSLGAQGLRETQYF
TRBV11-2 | CASSFAPGGDIYGYTF
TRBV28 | CASSLGAPDTQYF
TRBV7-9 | CASSSAGIEEKLFF
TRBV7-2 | CASSGLPQKVSGANVLTF
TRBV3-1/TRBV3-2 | CASSQGGLRGYTF
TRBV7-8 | CASSLGTGRGETQYF
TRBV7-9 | CASTRDLNTEAFF
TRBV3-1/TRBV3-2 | CASSQSRGGELFF
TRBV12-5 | CASGFWGQGSPYEQYF
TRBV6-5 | CASTWGGPQGEQFF
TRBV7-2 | CASSLTSGGSSYEQYF
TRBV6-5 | CASMRTDKETQYF
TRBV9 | CASSPLGQATVGYTF
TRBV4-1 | CASSRLAAEETQYF